This T cell receptor (beta chain) stems from a study of blood T cells in healthy people across ages. Germline CDR1 reads DFQATT; CDR2 reads SNEGSKA (reference sequence). With 3 bases clipped from V and 0 bases from J, the junction kept 6 bases outside the gene matches. CDR3 length: 15 residues. Sample-barcoded 5' priming and a J-beta primer mix drove a second PCR of roughly 7 to 11 cycles. TCRdb reprocessed the 5' RACE reads with MiXCR, giving one entry per CDR3 protein. The sample shows some 1.4 million distinct CDR3 sequences, approximately 38% of them seen only once. On this clonotype itself: The antigen is unknown.

Healthy Russian Caucasian donors spanned ages about 6 to 100 years. General study findings and limits: Age brought a roughly linear fall in TCR beta diversity measured per million T cells. Donor CMV infection status was unknown, possibly confounding age-related changes in expanded clonotypes.

Material for sequencing was blood. The clonotype originates from a woman in her late teens or twenties in good health. V usage is TRBV20-1 and J usage is TRBJ2-7, with 9 bases lining up with TRBD2. This chain's CDR3 is CSASNPSGASYEQYF. The CDR3 bases are TGCAGTGCTAGTAACCCTAGCGGGGCCTCCTACGAGCAGTACTTC.